The 24 T cell receptor beta chains listed next were all sequenced from one sample in a study of CD8+ T cells in alopecia areata. Extracted RNA was reverse transcribed into cDNA, the sequencing template. Clones were sequenced by immunoSEQ multiplex PCR, and TCRdb holds only the in-frame ones, with some missing. Of under 150,000 clones in the sample, approximately 47% were seen once. Sequencing was carried out using NKG2D-low CD8+ T cells sorted from blood. The receptors shown here come from a human donor with alopecia areata.

This clone was seen a few times. The J gene is TRBJ2-1, the V gene TRBV28, with D possibly matching TRBD1 (6 bases). This CDR3 has 14 amino acids. The V end was cut by 5 bases, the J end by 6 bases, with 14 bases between. Germline lookup yields CDR1 MDHEN and CDR2 SYDVKM. This chain's CDR3 is CASSPQQGGNEQFF. The DNA of the CDR3 is TGTGCCAGCAGTCCCCAACAGGGTGGCAATGAGCAGTTCTTC.

The J gene is TRBJ2-5, the V gene TRBV29-1, with D unclear. The CDR3 consists of 12 residues. Germline CDR1 and CDR2: SQVTM and ANQGSEA. The V end lost 3 bases, the J end lost 3 bases, and 8 bases lay between the germline ends. CDR3 bases: TGCAGCGTTGAGGGCACCGAAGAGACCCAGTACTTC. Translating it yields CSVEGTEETQYF.

This clone was detected a few times. DNA for the CDR3: TGCGCCAGCAGCTTGGGAGGGGAAGGCTACGAGCAGTACTTC. It is translated as CASSLGGEGYEQYF. The chain joins TRBV5-1 to TRBJ2-7; tentatively, D is TRBD1 or TRBD2 (5 bases each). Between the trimmed V and J ends, which lost 0 bases and 3 bases, there was a span of 10 bases. The germline V gene encodes CDR1 SGHRS and CDR2 YFSETQ. The CDR3 is 14 amino acids.

The table lists this clone with a few counts. The chain couples TRBV7-9 to TRBJ2-7, with D unresolved. CDR3 length: 13 amino acids. V was pared by 4 bases and J by 6 bases, with 13 bases between. CDR1 and CDR2 (germline): SEHNR, FQNEAQ (reference sequence). The DNA of the CDR3 is TGTGCCAGCAGCTCCGGTTCGGGCGGCGAGCAGTACTTC. It encodes CASSSGSGGEQYF.

This chain links TRBV20-1 with TRBJ1-2; D is uncertain. The CDR3 is 11 residues long. Trimming pared 3 bases from V and 8 bases from J, leaving 10 bases between. In germline, CDR1 is DFQATT, CDR2 SNEGSKA (reference sequence). The CDR3 protein is CSASRGFGYTF. CDR3 nucleotides: TGCAGTGCTAGTCGGGGTTTCGGCTACACCTTC.

This clone was observed many times. In DNA form, the CDR3 reads TGTGCCAGCAGCCCTTCGGGGGGGCGTGAGAATGAGCAGTTCTTC. It translates to CASSPSGGRENEQFF. The chain combines TRBV9 with TRBJ2-1, with 8 bases aligning to TRBD2. This CDR3 is built from 15 residues. J lost 7 bases, V lost 4 bases, and 10 bases had no gene match. In germline, CDR1 is SGDLS, CDR2 YYNGEE.

This chain uses TRBV11-2 with TRBJ2-3; no clear D gene. V was cut by 4 bases and J by 6 bases, with 8 bases left in between. CDR3 length equals 12 residues. From germline, CDR1 is SGHAT and CDR2 FQNNGV. CDR3 coding DNA: TGTGCCAGCAGCTGGATCGGGGATACGCAGTATTTT. As protein: CASSWIGDTQYF. Complete variable domain (other parts from reference TRBV11-2 and TRBJ2-3): EAGVAQSPRYKIIEKRQSVAFWCNPISGHATLYWYQQILGQGPKLLIQFQNNGVVDDSQLPKDRFSAERLKGVDSTLKIQPAKLEDSAVYLCASSWIGDTQYFGPGTRLTVL.

This clone was found a few times. This chain joins TRBV29-1 and TRBJ2-1; 8 bases are shared with TRBD1. The J segment lost 8 bases and the V segment lost 5 bases, leaving 11 bases of the junction unmatched. Germline V gives CDR1 SQVTM, CDR2 ANQGSEA. This CDR3 region has 14 residues. The CDR3 sequence: CSVTDRGRFDEQFF. In nucleotides, the CDR3 is TGCAGCGTTACCGACAGGGGACGTTTCGATGAGCAGTTCTTC.

On this clone: The same CDR3 is also encoded by other DNA sequences in this sample. This CDR3 reads CSVGDREPYEQYF. CDR3 bases: TGCAGCGTTGGGGACAGGGAACCCTACGAGCAGTACTTC. The chain carries TRBV29-1 and TRBJ2-7; 9 bases are shared with TRBD1. Germline V gives CDR1 SQVTM, CDR2 ANQGSEA. Losses at the gene ends were 4 bases for V and 2 bases for J; bases not matched to a gene: 3. CDR3 size: 13 residues.

CDR3 region: CSDLTSGSSYNEQFF. CDR3 DNA: TGCAGCGACCTGACTAGCGGGAGCTCCTACAATGAGCAGTTCTTC. The rearrangement joins TRBV29-1 to TRBJ2-1; 12 bases match TRBD2. Germline CDR1 and CDR2: SQVTM and ANQGSEA. CDR3 size: 15 residues. With 7 bases clipped from V and 0 bases from J, the junction kept 4 bases outside the gene matches.

The chain is built from TRBV2 and TRBJ2-2; D is unclear. Germline V CDR1 and CDR2: SNHLY, FYNNEI. The CDR3 consists of 13 residues. Trimming took 7 bases from V and 2 from J, leaving 8 bases between them. The CDR3, as DNA: TGTGCCAGCACTGGGGTCAACACCGGGGAGCTGTTTTTT. It codes for CASTGVNTGELFF.

In its sample, this clone was seen a few times. The chain has TRBV11-2 and TRBJ2-7; no clear D gene. CDR1 and CDR2 (germline): SGHAT, FQNNGV. The CDR3 contains 11 residues. V was pared by 6 bases and J by 0 bases, with 3 bases between. CDR3 bases: TGTGCCAGCAGACACTCCTACGAGCAGTACTTC. It is translated as CASRHSYEQYF.

The V gene is TRBV5-1, the J gene TRBJ1-1, with unresolved D. The CDR3 is made up of 15 amino acids. Per the germline V gene, CDR1 is SGHRS and CDR2 is YFSETQ. The V end was cut by 0 bases, the J end by 5 bases, with 14 bases between. In DNA form, the CDR3 reads TGCGCCAGCAGCTTGGGGCAAATTTCTAGGACTGAAGCTTTCTTT. Translation gives CASSLGQISRTEAFF. The full variable domain, in which reference TRBV5-1 and TRBJ1-1 provide the parts outside the CDR3, is KAGVTQTPRYLIKTRGQQVTLSCSPISGHRSVSWYQQTPGQGLQFLFEYFSETQRNKGNFPGRFSGRQFSNSRSEMNVSTLELGDSALYLCASSLGQISRTEAFFGQGTRLTVV.

The chain has TRBV29-1 and TRBJ2-7; D is unclear. Germline CDR1 SQVTM, CDR2 ANQGSEA. V gave up 4 bases and J gave up 0 bases, with 10 bases separating them. The CDR3 loop spans 13 amino acids. The CDR3 DNA reads as TGCAGCGTTGGGCTCTCCACCTCCTACGAGCAGTACTTC. Its protein is CSVGLSTSYEQYF.

V and J are TRBV9 and TRBJ2-1, with 9 positions matching TRBD2. Germline assignment: CDR1 SGDLS and CDR2 YYNGEE. The CDR3 spans 14 residues. The J segment lost 8 bases and the V segment lost 0 bases, leaving 3 bases of the junction unmatched. The CDR3 sequence: CASSVGSGSDEQFF. CDR3 in DNA: TGTGCCAGCAGCGTAGGTAGCGGGAGCGATGAGCAGTTCTTC.

The CDR3 reads CSVVLLDGSFQWNEQFF. The CDR3 DNA is TGCAGCGTTGTCCTGTTGGACGGGAGCTTTCAATGGAATGAGCAGTTCTTC. The chain recombines TRBV29-1 with TRBJ2-1, with D maybe TRBD2 (6 bases). V lost 4 bases and J lost 7, with 26 bases in between. The CDR3 is 17 amino acids. Germline V lookup: CDR1 SQVTM, CDR2 ANQGSEA.

This clone was detected only a few times. This rearrangement joins TRBV2 to TRBJ2-7; D not certain. Germline CDR1 reads SNHLY; CDR2 reads FYNNEI. The CDR3 runs to 12 residues. The V end lost 6 bases, the J end lost 4 bases, and 10 bases lay between the germline ends. The CDR3 sequence is CASSTIWYEQYF. CDR3 coding DNA: TGTGCCAGCAGCACGATTTGGTACGAGCAGTACTTC.

The J gene is TRBJ2-7, the V gene TRBV30; 12 bases match TRBD1. The CDR3 has 14 amino acids. J gave up 5 bases and V 5 bases, and 7 bases lay outside the gene matches. Germline V gives CDR1 GTSNPN, CDR2 SVGIG (reference sequence). CDR3 in DNA: TGTGCCTGGGACCGGGACAGGGGGCCTGACGAGCAGTACTTC. Translated: CAWDRDRGPDEQYF.

This chain connects TRBV29-1 to TRBJ1-5, with a possible D match to TRBD1 (6 bases). Trimming left V 8 bases short and J 4 bases short, with 18 bases between. This CDR3 has 14 residues. CDR1 is SQVTM, CDR2 ANQGSEA, per germline. The CDR3 reads CSPHHRDSNQPQHF. The DNA of the CDR3 is TGCAGCCCCCACCACAGGGACTCTAATCAGCCCCAGCATTTT.

Concerning this clone: Possible read error: a much larger clone is one base away. The same CDR3 is also encoded by other DNA sequences in this sample. V is TRBV2 and J is TRBJ2-7; unclear D gene. Germline V gives CDR1 SNHLY, CDR2 FYNNEI. V shed 3 bases and J shed 4 bases, with 1 base lying between them. The CDR3 is made up of 10 amino acids. Here the CDR3 reads CASSDYEQYF. DNA for the CDR3: TGTGCCAGCAGTGATTACGAGCAGTACTTC.

The V and J genes are TRBV5-1 and TRBJ2-7, with D possibly called TRBD1 or TRBD2 (5 bases each). The CDR3 has 13 amino acids. Trimming removed 1 base at V and 3 bases at J, with 8 bases between. CDR1 is SGHRS, CDR2 YFSETQ, per germline. The CDR3 DNA sequence: TGCGCCAGCAGCTTGAGGGACGACTACGAGCAGTACTTC. Protein: CASSLRDDYEQYF.

This clone was observed a handful of times. V usage is TRBV29-1 and J usage is TRBJ2-6; 9 bases match TRBD1. The CDR3 runs to 17 residues. Per the germline V gene, CDR1 is SQVTM and CDR2 is ANQGSEA. V gave up 7 bases and J gave up 1 base; unmatched junction bases: 11. This CDR3 reads CSASAWDRVSGANVLTF. The CDR3 nucleotides are TGCAGCGCCTCTGCCTGGGACAGGGTTTCTGGGGCCAACGTCCTGACTTTC.

The chain carries TRBV30 and TRBJ2-1; no clear D. Germline CDR1 and CDR2: GTSNPN and SVGIG (reference sequence). V lost 2 bases to trimming and J lost 5 bases, with 10 bases between them. The CDR3 has 13 residues. This CDR3 reads CAWSFKGNNEQFF. The CDR3 region has the DNA TGTGCCTGGAGTTTTAAGGGTAACAATGAGCAGTTCTTC.

The rearrangement uses TRBV29-1 and TRBJ1-4; weak D call: TRBD1 (6 bases). The CDR3 consists of 14 residues. Trimming shortened V by 4 bases and J by 5 bases, and 14 bases separated the two germline ends. Germline V lookup: CDR1 SQVTM, CDR2 ANQGSEA. DNA for the CDR3: TGCAGCGTTGGCTCCGGGACACAGAATGAAAAACTGTTTTTT. Translation gives CSVGSGTQNEKLFF.